Listed here is a single T cell receptor beta chain. Its binding antigen is unknown. Per-base qualities were not stored, and no clone one base away is much larger. Inclusive of the bounding cysteine and phenylalanine, the CDR3 is 14 residues long. Only the CDR3 part of the read is kept: 42 bases, read in frame from the first base. Trimming takes 3 bases from V and 8 bases from J, and the germline ends sit 14 bases apart. CDR1 and CDR2 are drawn from the germline V gene: SGHRS, YFSETQ. This sample was taken from a study of blood T cell repertoires in COVID-19 (dated by TCRdb to 2020 to 2022). For the study in its entirety: The collaborator samples originated in the United States, Italy and Spain and spanned the acute and convalescent phases of COVID-19. The material from the prospective study consisted of cDNA or gDNA derived from T cells, B-cell-depleted T cells, or PBMCs. Deeply sampled blood TCRbeta repertoires from subjects exposed to, actively infected with, or recovered from COVID-19 were included in the dataset. The repertoires were made available in a free public database intended to serve as a resource for research on the immune response to SARS-CoV-2. Samples were obtained from the ongoing ImmuneRACE study (first 160 participants) and from 1,254 subjects provided by 6 global collaborators. Nearly every sample came with metadata listing a de-identified subject ID, COVID-19 status, age in years and sex. Where available, HLA class I and class II types were taken from metadata supplied by the sample provider and were not determined by assay-based typing. Overall study outcomes, separate from this receptor: The amount of clinical and demographic metadata varied by source and participant and was provided uncurated.

TCRbeta CDR3 regions were amplified from genomic DNA by means of the immunoSEQ Assay, a bias-controlled multiplex PCR. Per the original workflow: The number of nucleated cells in each sample was estimated from the amplification of reference gene primers within the assay. Sequence reads were collapsed and filtered to measure the absolute abundance of every unique TCRbeta CDR3 rearrangement. Productive Simpson clonality was computed per sample as the square root of Simpson's diversity index over productive rearrangements. The clones in this table, taken by TCRdb from immuneACCESS, are in-frame only. Not every clone is retained; where verified, under half of the shortfall comes from an unresolved V gene, and the cause of the rest is unknown. The DNA gave D and trimming, while V, J and clone size come from that table. The sample yields a few hundred thousand clones; less than 90% were counted once. In total, the top ten clones hold under 2.5% of the sample.

Collaborating institutions collected whole blood in K2EDTA tubes following their own protocols. For TCRbeta analysis, collaborator samples were shipped as frozen whole blood, as isolated PBMCs, or as DNA extracted from either sample type. The specimen sequenced was peripheral blood. The chain is made from TRBV5-1 and TRBJ1-4; D gene: possibly TRBD1, on 6 matching bases. This TCR came from a middle-aged man with active or convalescent COVID-19. The base sequence is TGCGCCAGCAGCTCGGGACAAGACGGGGAAAAACTGTTTTTT. This sequence encodes CASSSGQDGEKLFF.